The rows below give T cell receptor beta chains drawn from one sample of a study of metastatic and nonmetastatic thyroid tumors. TCRdb ran MiXCR on the PCR reads. The repertoire consists of some 29,000 clones, with roughly 4% occurring once and the leading ten covering 3% to 3.5%. The material sequenced was blood. Receptors were obtained from a male donor with papillary thyroid cancer or a benign thyroid nodule (not recorded which). Some clones in this sample may be carry-over from other donors' samples. The CDR3 runs from the conserved cysteine through the conserved F or W. A D gene is named only where the DNA matches it firmly. Rows give clone size only sometimes, using once, few, many, or a class for an expanded clone.

clone size	V gene	D gene	J gene	CDR3 protein	CDR3 DNA
-	TRBV11-2	TRBD2	TRBJ2-2	CASSRGSGRGRPGELFF	TGTGCCAGCAGCCGGGGAAGCGGGAGAGGTCGGCCCGGGGAGCTGTTTTTT
few	TRBV12-3/TRBV12-4	TRBD1	TRBJ2-3	CASSKTGGADTQYF	TGTGCCAGCAGTAAGACAGGGGGCGCAGATACGCAGTATTTT
many	TRBV19	TRBD1	TRBJ2-7	CARKQGSYEQYF	TGTGCCAGGAAACAGGGGTCCTACGAGCAGTACTTC
many	TRBV7-9	-	TRBJ2-5	CASSPLLGPQETQYF	TGTGCCAGCAGCCCGCTACTTGGTCCCCAAGAGACCCAGTACTTC
medium-sized	TRBV28	-	TRBJ1-5	CASSSTGFGQPQHF	TGTGCCAGCAGCTCTACAGGGTTTGGTCAGCCCCAGCATTTT
-	TRBV24-1	-	TRBJ2-1	CATSISNEQFF	TGTGCCACCAGTATCTCCAATGAGCAGTTCTTC
-	TRBV6-5	-	TRBJ1-1	CASSSGVNTEAFF	TGTGCCAGCAGTTCAGGGGTTAACACTGAAGCTTTCTTT
many	TRBV19	-	TRBJ2-1	CASSNGLQDWDPGEQFF	TGTGCCAGTAGTAACGGACTGCAAGACTGGGACCCGGGGGAGCAGTTCTTC
-	TRBV28	-	TRBJ2-7	CASSFVYEQYF	TGTGCCAGCAGTTTCGTCTACGAGCAGTACTTC
-	TRBV20-1	-	TRBJ2-1	CSARPFAGLSNEQFF	TGCAGTGCTAGACCTTTTGCGGGTTTATCCAATGAGCAGTTCTTC
few	TRBV19	TRBD1	TRBJ1-5	CASSMRTGGEVNQPQHF	TGTGCCAGTAGTATGCGTACAGGGGGCGAGGTAAATCAGCCCCAGCATTTT
few	TRBV7-9	TRBD2	TRBJ2-1	CASSPPGTSPPGEQFF	TGTGCCAGCAGCCCACCCGGGACTAGTCCGCCGGGTGAGCAGTTCTTC
few	TRBV6-5	-	TRBJ2-7	CASSYRGRSSYEQYF	TGTGCCAGCAGTTACCGTGGGAGGAGCTCCTACGAGCAGTACTTC
few	TRBV20-1	-	TRBJ1-5	CSASYSAYSNHPQDF	TGCAGTGCTAGCTACAGCGCTTATAGCAATCATCCCCAGGATTTT
many	TRBV3-1	TRBD1	TRBJ1-1	CASSQTGEAFF	TGTGCCAGCAGCCAGACAGGGGAAGCTTTCTTT
many	TRBV7-2	TRBD1	TRBJ1-5	CASSSRGGDQPQHF	TGTGCCAGCAGCTCCAGGGGGGGAGATCAGCCCCAGCATTTT
many	TRBV29-1	-	TRBJ2-5	CSVRVGGRETQYF	TGCAGCGTCCGGGTGGGGGGAAGGGAGACCCAGTACTTC
-	TRBV12-5	TRBD2	TRBJ2-7	CASCGSAEQYF	TGTGCTAGTTGCGGGAGCGCCGAGCAGTACTTC
medium-sized	TRBV6-2/TRBV6-3	-	TRBJ2-6	CASRNTLSSGANVLTF	TGTGCCAGCAGGAATACCTTAAGCTCTGGGGCCAACGTCCTGACTTTC
few	TRBV19	TRBD2	TRBJ2-1	CASSIVERETYNEQFF	TGTGCCAGTAGTATAGTCGAGCGGGAGACCTACAATGAGCAGTTCTTC
many	TRBV30	-	TRBJ2-7	CAWSVGGSEQYF	TGTGCCTGGAGTGTAGGGGGGAGCGAGCAGTACTTC
few	TRBV15	-	TRBJ2-2	CATEPSGAANTGELFF	TGTGCCACGGAACCGTCGGGGGCCGCGAACACCGGGGAGCTGTTTTTT
many	TRBV20-1	TRBD2	TRBJ2-2	CSILNREGWDTGELFF	TGCAGTATACTTAATCGGGAGGGATGGGACACCGGGGAGCTGTTTTTT
-	TRBV6-1	TRBD1	TRBJ1-4	CASRYRDRNEKLFF	TGTGCCAGCAGGTACCGGGACAGAAATGAAAAACTGTTTTTT
many	TRBV7-9	TRBD1	TRBJ2-7	CASSSGIRQGSYEQYF	TGTGCCAGCAGCTCAGGCATAAGACAGGGGAGCTACGAGCAGTACTTC
many	TRBV20-1	TRBD1	TRBJ1-3	CSAGDRGAGNTIYF	TGCAGTGCTGGGGACAGGGGGGCAGGAAACACCATATATTTT
medium-sized	TRBV6-1	-	TRBJ1-5	CASRDYAGQPQHF	TGTGCCAGCAGGGACTATGCTGGTCAGCCCCAGCATTTT
medium-sized	TRBV6-1	-	TRBJ1-5	CASGLGQGSQPQHF	TGTGCCAGCGGTCTGGGCCAAGGTAGTCAGCCCCAGCATTTT
many	TRBV19	-	TRBJ2-1	CASSGTTYNEQFF	TGTGCCAGTAGTGGGACAACCTACAATGAGCAGTTCTTC
medium-sized	TRBV6-1	TRBD2	TRBJ2-1	CASTRERRGEQFF	TGTGCCAGCACGCGGGAGAGACGGGGTGAGCAGTTCTTC